The subject of this entry is one TCR beta chain. The antigen it binds to is not known. Base-call qualities are not available, and no considerably larger clone is one nucleotide away. The time point label, read with the paper, signifies: patch test 3, about 24 weeks after DPC sensitization. This sample's treatment or condition label indicates: therapeutic diphenylcyclopropenone sensitization with weekly scalp DPC. At each patch-test visit, blood was drawn before the patch test was applied. Eligible patients were aged 18 to 70, diagnosed with alopecia, deemed suitable for DPC therapy, and excluded if pregnant. Total RNA was isolated from unfractionated whole blood collected in Tempus Blood RNA tubes. The data derive from a study of human T cells and chemical hapten exposure (dated by TCRdb to the early 2020s). About the study as a whole: For sensitization, 2% DPC in acetone was applied to an approximately 2 cm by approximately 2 cm area of upper inner arm skin. The patient cohort, mostly female, included alopecia areata with under or over 50% scalp involvement, alopecia totalis and alopecia universalis. In alopecia patients, the study followed how the peripheral blood TCR repertoire changed in vivo over primary and secondary sensitization to diphenylcyclopropenone (DPC), a hapten. Around 30 alopecia patients provided blood for TCR sequencing at one to four time points (pre-sensitization, 2, 6 and 24 weeks). Patch testing was done on the upper back using Finn chambers containing 0.01% DPC, and results were scored after 6 days according to International Contact Dermatitis Research Group standards. Weekly therapeutic DPC doses were additionally applied to the scalp of patients throughout the roughly 25-week study period. The libraries were sequenced as a pool, and the TCR yield per sample differed mostly because of small variations in library volumes within the pool. Blood samples were taken from patients before sensitization (week 0) and then at 2, 6 and about 24 weeks after DPC sensitization. What the authors observed across the whole study: After repeated subsampling, changes were observed in the strength of the expansion versus patch-test correlation and in the threshold at which the correlation became significant. Expanded TCRs formed significantly more large CDR3 similarity clusters than pre-sensitization or healthy control sets, consistent with antigen-driven responses. Because every patient had alopecia, a presumed autoimmune disease, the patients' immune response might differ from that of healthy individuals. Patch test score correlated positively with the number of PT1 expanded TCRs, reaching significance at thresholds 8, 16 and 32 but not at 4. No change with DPC sensitization was found in the number of TCRs above 1 in 1000 frequency, and no evidence of global repertoire structure alterations was found.

The library relied on RACE. The sequencing machine was a NextSeq 500. Library preparation attached unique molecular identifiers to individual cDNA molecules for quantitative, reproducible TCR counting. From each blood RNA sample, both TCR alpha and TCR beta chains were sequenced. The published analysis was carried out like this. A median of about 89,000 TCRs per sample was observed, with a range of about 23,224 to 700,000. V, J and CDR3 annotation of the TCR reads was performed with the Decombinator software suite. For the PS versus PT1 abundance plots, all samples were subsampled to the same number of TCRs (28,000). TCRs were defined as expanded if absent before sensitization and observed at least eight times at the 2-week time point. TCRdb handled the public reads itself, with Q25 trimming in fastp and clone calling in MiXCR, and kept productive beta chains. Duplicate CDR3 protein sequences are folded into a single record with the most common DNA and genes. These V and J calls rely on TCRdb rather than the paper's analysis. This sample holds about 120,000 distinct CDR3 sequences; approximately 11% were observed only once. Under 2.5% of the sample is in the top ten clones.

This receptor was obtained from a woman between 50 and 59 years old with alopecia areata. Some clones in this sample may be carry-over from other donors' samples. Source: whole blood, taken in connection with sensitization to the hapten diphenylcyclopropenone (DPC).

The DNA sequence is given as TGCGCCAGCAGCCTATCGACTAGCGGCACAGATACGCAGTATTTT. Its protein product is CASSLSTSGTDTQYF. The rearrangement combines TRBV4-3 with TRBJ2-3; a stretch of 8 junction bases matches TRBD2. Germline trimming amounts to 4 bases on V and 1 base on J, with 4 as the count of junction bases outside the gene matches. There are 15 amino acids in the CDR3, from cysteine to phenylalanine inclusive. The only DNA kept is the CDR3, 45 bases in frame from the first base. Per the germline V gene, LGHNA is the CDR1 and YSLEER is the CDR2.